This TCR beta chain was observed in a study of blood T cells in healthy people across ages. Combining a sample-barcoded 5' primer with a J-beta primer mix, a second PCR ran for roughly 6 to 12 cycles. TCRdb reprocessed the 5' RACE reads via MiXCR and lists one record per CDR3 protein. Of roughly 1.4 million distinct CDR3 sequences listed, approximately 59% are singletons. Looked up from germline, CDR1 is MNHEY and CDR2 is SMNVEV (reference sequence). This CDR3 has 13 residues. V was shortened by 5 bases and J by 2 bases, with 10 bases between the two germline ends. The chain has TRBV27 and TRBJ2-7, with unresolved D. The source material was blood. This receptor was identified in a man younger than 35 in good health. The CDR3 sequence is CASSAVSTYEQYF. For the CDR3, the DNA is TGTGCCAGCAGTGCAGTATCGACCTACGAGCAGTACTTC.